The sequence of this T cell receptor beta chain was determined in a study of T cell repertoires in cytomegalovirus infection. Study context: HLA-C-restricted CMV epitopes, recently identified, and well-studied HLA-B-restricted ones were used by the study. Overall study findings and caveats: CMV-specific HLA-C-restricted TCR beta clonotypes dominated the ex vivo response.

Trimming cost V 5 bases and J 3 bases, with 19 bases left between them. Germline V lookup: CDR1 SGHVS, CDR2 FNYEAQ. This CDR3 is 16 amino acids long. As to this clonotype: Its matching antigen is unknown.

In TCRdb, the reads were re-called with MiXCR into one record per CDR3 protein. The sample has approximately 730,000 distinct CDR3 sequences, approximately 32% seen once; the top ten hold around 14%. This specimen consisted of cultured CD8+ T cells from PBMCs, obtained from culture after CMV antigen stimulation. The receptor comes from a human donor in good health (CMV status not recorded). Some clones in this sample may be carry-over from other donors' samples. The chain carries TRBV7-6 and TRBJ1-1; tentatively, D is TRBD1 (6 bases). The DNA of the CDR3 is TGTGCCAGCAGCCTAGGGGGGGGCGCCGAGGACACTGAAGCTTTCTTT. Its translation: CASSLGGGAEDTEAFF.